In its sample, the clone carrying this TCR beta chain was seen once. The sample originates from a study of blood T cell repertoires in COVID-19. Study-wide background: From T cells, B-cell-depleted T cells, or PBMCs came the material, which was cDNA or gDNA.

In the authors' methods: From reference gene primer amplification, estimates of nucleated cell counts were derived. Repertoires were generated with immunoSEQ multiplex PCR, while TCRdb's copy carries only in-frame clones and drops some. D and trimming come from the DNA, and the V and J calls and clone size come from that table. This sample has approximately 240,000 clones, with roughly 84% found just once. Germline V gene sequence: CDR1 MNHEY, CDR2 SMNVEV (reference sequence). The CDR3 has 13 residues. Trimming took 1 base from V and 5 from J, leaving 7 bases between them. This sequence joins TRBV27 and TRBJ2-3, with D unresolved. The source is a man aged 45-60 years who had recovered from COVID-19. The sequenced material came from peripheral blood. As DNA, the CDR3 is TGTGCCAGCAGTTTATACGAGATAGATACGCAGTATTTT. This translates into CASSLYEIDTQYF.